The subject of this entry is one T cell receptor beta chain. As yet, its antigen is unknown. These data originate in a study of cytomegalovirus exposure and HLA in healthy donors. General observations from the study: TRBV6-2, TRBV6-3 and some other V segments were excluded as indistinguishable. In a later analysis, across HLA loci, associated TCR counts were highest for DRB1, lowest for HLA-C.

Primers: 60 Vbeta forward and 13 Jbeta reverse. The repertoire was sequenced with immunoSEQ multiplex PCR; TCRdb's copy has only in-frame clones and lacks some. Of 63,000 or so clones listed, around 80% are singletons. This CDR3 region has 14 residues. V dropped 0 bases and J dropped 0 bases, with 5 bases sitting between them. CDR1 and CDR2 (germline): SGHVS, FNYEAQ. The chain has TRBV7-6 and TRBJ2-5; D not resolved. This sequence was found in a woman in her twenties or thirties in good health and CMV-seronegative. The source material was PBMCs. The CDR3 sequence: CASSLAAYQETQYF. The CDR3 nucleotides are TGTGCCAGCAGCTTAGCGGCCTACCAAGAGACCCAGTACTTC.